This T cell receptor (beta chain) stems from a study of beta chain features in type 1 diabetes. Findings and limits, study-wide: Type 1 diabetes patients showed fewer insertions and more deletions at VDJ junctions.

This clone has more than one count but fewer than ten. The antigen is not known. Expressed TCRB transcripts were sequenced after all isolated RNA was converted to cDNA. Only in-frame clones appear in the TCRdb table, and some are missing; sequencing was by immunoSEQ multiplex PCR. In the table there are about 150,000 clones, 11% of which are singletons. After removal of 4 bases from V and 7 bases from J, the junction contained 3 bases not matched to a gene. This CDR3 contains 13 residues. The V gene's germline CDR1 is SQVTM and CDR2 ANQGSEA. Sequences were obtained from central memory CD4+ T cells from blood. The chain employs TRBV29-1 and TRBJ2-4, with TRBD1 matching over 11 bases. The TCR comes from a man aged 18-30 years in good health. CDR3 in DNA: TGCAGCGTTGCCGGGACAGGGGGGAACATTCAGTACTTC. Translating it yields CSVAGTGGNIQYF.